One and the same sample provided the 16 T cell receptor beta chains below, sequenced in a study of T cells in Graves' hyperthyroidism and ophthalmopathy. Amplified TCR beta CDR3 regions derived from RNA transcripts. A set of HTBI primers served as the primers for a first-round RT-PCR of the TCR CDR3. TCRdb re-called the multiplex PCR reads through MiXCR, storing one row per CDR3 protein. Of about 590,000 distinct CDR3 sequences detected, approximately 15% appear once; the ten largest clones hold 6.5% to 9%. Sequenced input: blood. Every receptor here comes from a woman between 18 and 29 years old with Graves' ophthalmopathy.

This clonotype appeared a few times. One junction end disagrees with the germline gene, perhaps due to a read error. The chain joins TRBV28 to TRBJ2-2, with D possibly matching TRBD1 (5 bases). Germline CDR1 reads MDHEN; CDR2 reads SYDVKM. The CDR3 is 17 amino acids. DNA of the CDR3: TGTGCCAGCACGAGCCGTGGGGCCACCACGAACGCCGGGGAGCTGTTTTTT. Amino acids: CASTSRGATTNAGELFF.

This clonotype was counted at least ten times. The CDR3 DNA sequence: TGTGCCACGAACTACAGGGGGTGGACTGAAGCTTTCTTT. Its translation is CATNYRGWTEAFF. The chain uses TRBV19 and TRBJ1-1, with TRBD1 matching over 8 bases. CDR3 length: 13 residues. The V gene's germline CDR1 is LNHDA and CDR2 SQIVND (reference sequence). Losses at the gene ends were 10 bases for V and 5 bases for J; bases not matched to a gene: 9.

The V and J genes are TRBV15 and TRBJ2-7, with a possible D match to TRBD1 (5 bases). Per germline, CDR1 LNHNV and CDR2 YYDKDF (reference sequence). The germline V and J ends were trimmed by 0 bases and 4 bases, with 10 bases remaining between them. This CDR3 has 14 amino acids. CDR3 sequence: CATSRDGAEYEQYF. The CDR3, as DNA: TGTGCCACCAGCAGAGATGGGGCAGAATACGAGCAGTACTTC.

This clonotype has a count of ten or more. This chain joins TRBV12-3 or TRBV12-4 and TRBJ2-2; weak D call: TRBD2 (6 bases). Trimming removed 6 bases at V and 3 bases at J, with 11 bases between. The CDR3 runs 14 residues. In DNA form, the CDR3 reads TGTGCCAGCAGCTCCCTAGCGTACACCGGGGAGCTGTTTTTT. Translated: CASSSLAYTGELFF.

This clonotype was seen a handful of times. V and J are TRBV12-5 and TRBJ2-1, with 14 bases identical to TRBD2. The CDR3 is 20 residues long. The germline CDR1 and CDR2 sequences are LGHNT and FRNRAP. V lost 0 bases to trimming and J lost 8 bases; unmatched junction nucleotides: 15. This CDR3 reads CASGLVPIPGLAGVADEQFF. CDR3 sequence (DNA): TGTGCTAGTGGTTTGGTACCTATACCGGGACTAGCGGGAGTGGCCGATGAGCAGTTCTTC.

The chain uses TRBV7-2 and TRBJ2-7, with unresolved D. The germline V gene has CDR1 SGHTA and CDR2 FQGNSA. The CDR3 consists of 15 residues. The ends were cut back, 5 bases at V and 2 bases at J, with 16 bases in the middle. Here the CDR3 reads CASSHGGENAYEQYF. The DNA of the CDR3 is TGTGCCAGCAGCCATGGTGGGGAAAATGCCTACGAGCAGTACTTC.

This clonotype was counted at least ten times. The CDR3 coding sequence is TGTGCCAGCAGCCCACGGAGAGTGGGCAATCAGCCCCAGCATTTT. It codes for CASSPRRVGNQPQHF. The V call is TRBV7-8, the J call TRBJ1-5; D is uncertain. Trimming took 5 bases from V and 2 from J, leaving 13 bases between them. The CDR3 has 15 amino acids. CDR1 SGHVS and CDR2 FQNEAQ come from the germline V gene.

This clonotype has a count of ten or more. The chain is built from TRBV28 and TRBJ1-1; 7 nucleotides line up with TRBD1. The CDR3 extends over 13 amino acids. V dropped 7 bases and J dropped 10; count of bases not matched to a gene: 12. Germline values: CDR1 MDHEN, CDR2 SYDVKM. This CDR3 is CASTEDRLRGAFF. CDR3 sequence (DNA): TGTGCCAGCACCGAGGACAGGCTAAGGGGAGCTTTCTTT.

This clonotype was observed a handful of times. The chain carries TRBV7-9 and TRBJ2-5, with a possible D match to TRBD1 (6 bases). Trimming removed 3 bases from V and 3 bases from J, with 14 bases in between. Germline lookup yields CDR1 SEHNR and CDR2 FQNEAQ (reference sequence). There are 15 residues in the CDR3. CDR3 DNA sequence: TGTGCCAGCAGCTTTATGGCGGCAGGGGAAGAGACCCAGTACTTC. Its translation: CASSFMAAGEETQYF.

The chain recombines TRBV14 with TRBJ1-4; D may be TRBD1 (5 bases). CDR1 is SGHDN, CDR2 FVKESK, per germline. This CDR3 is built from 19 residues. The V and J ends lost 0 bases and 0 bases respectively, with 17 bases between them. The CDR3 DNA reads TGTGCCAGCAGCCAAGATGGAGACAGAGTCTTTGCAACTAATGAAAAACTGTTTTTT. Translated: CASSQDGDRVFATNEKLFF.

Ten or more counts support this clonotype. The chain has TRBV6-1 and TRBJ1-1; 7 bases align to TRBD1. J lost 3 bases, V lost 5 bases, and 12 bases had no gene match. The CDR3 has 16 amino acids. From germline, CDR1 is MNHNS and CDR2 SASEGT. CDR3 sequence reads: CASSPLEGAYDTEAFF. CDR3 coding DNA: TGTGCCAGCAGTCCGCTGGAGGGGGCGTACGACACTGAAGCTTTCTTT.

This clonotype was seen many times. The CDR3 spells CASSSAADRPYNEQFF. The CDR3 region has the DNA TGTGCCAGCAGCTCCGCGGCGGACAGACCCTACAATGAGCAGTTCTTC. V and J are TRBV11-2 and TRBJ2-1, with D perhaps matching TRBD1 (6 bases). The CDR3 spans 16 residues. Between the trimmed V and J ends, which lost 4 bases and 2 bases, there was a span of 15 bases. CDR1 SGHAT and CDR2 FQNNGV come from the germline V gene.

This clonotype was seen a handful of times. The chain joins TRBV5-4 to TRBJ2-7; D is perhaps TRBD1 or TRBD2 (5 bases each). CDR3 length: 13 amino acids. Germline V gene data show CDR1 as SGHNT and CDR2 as YYREEE (reference sequence). Trimming removed 4 bases at V and 6 bases at J, with 14 bases between. The CDR3 nucleotides read TGTGCCAGCAGCGCCGGGACCCCACGCGAGCAGTACTTC. Translated, it gives CASSAGTPREQYF. The variable domain in full, with the rest retrieved from reference TRBV5-4 and TRBJ2-7, is ETGVTQSPTHLIKTRGQQVTLRCSSQSGHNTVSWYQQALGQGPQFIFQYYREEENGRGNFPPRFSGLQFPNYSSELNVNALELDDSALYLCASSAGTPREQYFGPGTRLTVT.

This clonotype was observed many times. V usage is TRBV30 and J usage is TRBJ2-7; D uncertain. The V gene lost 0 bases and the J gene lost 7 bases, with 13 bases spanning the gap. The CDR3 covers 13 residues. The V gene's germline CDR1 is GTSNPN and CDR2 SVGIG (reference sequence). CDR3: CAWSVQTTREQYF. As DNA, the CDR3 is TGTGCCTGGAGTGTACAGACGACACGAGAGCAGTACTTC.

Only a few counts were recorded for this clonotype. The chain has TRBV29-1 and TRBJ2-7, with D hard to call. CDR1 is SQVTM and CDR2 is ANQGSEA in the germline V gene. Trimming took 2 bases from V and 3 from J, leaving 8 bases between them. The CDR3 is 12 amino acids. The CDR3 is CSVESPFYEQYF. CDR3 DNA: TGCAGCGTTGAAAGCCCGTTCTACGAGCAGTACTTC.

The chain employs TRBV6-1 and TRBJ1-2; 8 bases line up with TRBD1. The V gene end was trimmed by 6 bases and the J gene end by 8 bases; junction bases not matched to a gene: 11. Germline V gene lookup returns CDR1 MNHNS and CDR2 SASEGT. This CDR3 comprises 14 residues. The CDR3 reads CASRSEQGARGYTF. CDR3 in DNA: TGTGCCAGCAGATCGGAGCAGGGGGCGAGGGGCTACACCTTC.